A single sample gave rise to the 19 T cell receptor beta chains below, sequenced in a study of blood T cell repertoires in COVID-19. Profiled with immunoSEQ multiplex PCR; TCRdb holds only in-frame clones, not every one. Seen here are around 100,000 clones, around nine tenths observed once, and the top ten hold 4% to 5.5%. The specimen sequenced was peripheral blood. These TCRs come from a man in his forties or fifties with acute or convalescent COVID-19.

J is TRBJ2-2 and V is TRBV5-6; D is perhaps TRBD2 (6 bases). Germline V gene lookup returns CDR1 SGHDT and CDR2 YYEEEE. This CDR3 has 15 residues. The germline V and J ends were trimmed by 5 bases and 0 bases, with 11 bases remaining between them. CDR3 residues: CASRGGRSNTGELFF. CDR3 sequence (DNA): TGTGCCAGCAGGGGGGGACGGTCGAACACCGGGGAGCTGTTTTTT.

The genes are TRBV2 and TRBJ1-5; tentative D call: TRBD1 (5 bases). Germline CDR1 and CDR2: SNHLY and FYNNEI. This CDR3 has 13 amino acids. Trimming stripped 5 bases from V and 3 bases from J, with 8 bases between. The DNA of the CDR3 is TGTGCCAGCAGTAGACAGCCCAATCAGCCCCAGCATTTT. This codes for CASSRQPNQPQHF.

The rearrangement joins TRBV7-2 to TRBJ1-5; weak D call: TRBD1 (5 bases). CDR3 length: 15 residues. CDR1 SGHTA and CDR2 FQGNSA come from the germline V gene. The V end lost 2 bases, the J end lost 4 bases, and 12 bases lay between the germline ends. The CDR3 loop is CASSLTAQDNQPQHF. Written as DNA, the CDR3 is TGTGCCAGCAGCTTAACGGCACAGGATAATCAGCCCCAGCATTTT.

V and J are TRBV5-1 and TRBJ2-7; 9 positions agree with TRBD2. The CDR3 totals 15 residues. The germline V gene encodes CDR1 SGHRS and CDR2 YFSETQ. V lost 4 bases and J lost 4; bases outside the gene matches: 9. CDR3 residues: CASSAGTSPTYEQYF. CDR3 nucleotide sequence: TGCGCCAGCAGCGCCGGGACTAGCCCCACATACGAGCAGTACTTC.

The CDR3 loop reads CASSLVQGHTDTQYF. CDR3 coding DNA: TGTGCCAGCAGCTTGGTGCAGGGACACACAGATACGCAGTATTTT. The V and J genes are TRBV5-6 and TRBJ2-3; D is perhaps TRBD1 (6 bases). The CDR3 runs 15 residues. Trimming took 0 bases from V and 2 from J, leaving 10 bases between them. Germline CDR1 is SGHDT and CDR2 is YYEEEE.

J is TRBJ1-4 and V is TRBV30; tentative D call: TRBD1 (6 bases). The V gene lost 0 bases and the J gene lost 7 bases, with 15 bases spanning the gap. This CDR3 comprises 15 residues. Looked up from germline, CDR1 is GTSNPN and CDR2 is SVGIG (reference sequence). CDR3 DNA: TGTGCCTGGAGTGTTCTAGGGGGTAGTAGTGAAAAACTGTTTTTT. Amino acid sequence: CAWSVLGGSSEKLFF. The whole variable domain, remainder taken from reference TRBV30 and TRBJ1-4, is SQTIHQWPATLVQPVGSPLSLECTVEGTSNPNLYWYRQAAGRGLQLLFYSVGIGQISSEVPQNLSASRPQDRQFILSSKKLLLSDSGFYLCAWSVLGGSSEKLFFGSGTQLSVL.

This clone was seen once. The rearrangement links TRBV7-2 to TRBJ2-7; tentatively, D is TRBD1 (6 bases). The CDR3 runs 13 residues. Trimming took 5 bases from V and 3 from J, leaving 11 bases between them. Germline values: CDR1 SGHTA, CDR2 FQGNSA. DNA for the CDR3: TGTGCCAGCAGCCCCCGACAGGTCTACGAGCAGTACTTC. This sequence encodes CASSPRQVYEQYF.

CDR3 in amino acids: CATSRGQGNQPQHF. CDR3 sequence (DNA): TGTGCCACCAGCAGAGGACAGGGCAATCAGCCCCAGCATTTT. This sequence joins TRBV15 and TRBJ1-5; TRBD1 is a possible D gene (6 bases). Germline V gene data show CDR1 as LNHNV and CDR2 as YYDKDF (reference sequence). V shed 1 base and J shed 2 bases, with 6 bases lying between them. The CDR3 covers 14 residues. Together with reference TRBV15 and TRBJ1-5, the CDR3 gives the full variable domain: DAMVIQNPRYQVTQFGKPVTLSCSQTLNHNVMYWYQQKSSQAPKLLFHYYDKDFNNEADTPDNFQSRRPNTSFCFLDIRSPGLGDTAMYLCATSRGQGNQPQHFGDGTRLSIL.

V and J are TRBV5-1 and TRBJ2-2; 7 nucleotides align to TRBD2. V was clipped by 0 bases and J by 4 bases; unmatched bases: 3. The CDR3 totals 15 residues. The V gene's germline CDR1 is SGHRS and CDR2 YFSETQ. The CDR3 nucleotides read TGCGCCAGCAGCTTGGCGCTAGCGGTCACCGGGGAGCTGTTTTTT. Its translation is CASSLALAVTGELFF.

The gene calls are TRBV2 and TRBJ2-7, with 9 bases fitting TRBD2. V trimming: 2 bases; J trimming: 4 bases; junction bases outside the gene matches: 12. Germline CDR1 is SNHLY and CDR2 is FYNNEI. The CDR3 spans 17 residues. CDR3 sequence (DNA): TGTGCCAGCAGTGAACCGTCTAGCGGGATGGGGGGGTACGAGCAGTACTTC. Its translation is CASSEPSSGMGGYEQYF.

This chain connects TRBV10-3 to TRBJ2-5; 8 nucleotides line up with TRBD1. With V trimmed by 10 bases and J by 4 bases, 11 bases remained unmatched. The CDR3 totals 14 residues. The germline V gene encodes CDR1 ENHRY and CDR2 SYGVKD. CDR3 region: CATGAQGERETQYF. The CDR3 DNA reads TGTGCCACCGGGGCACAGGGGGAACGAGAGACCCAGTACTTC.

This rearrangement joins TRBV13 to TRBJ2-7; 8 nucleotides align to TRBD1. Germline trimming cut 0 bases from V and 6 bases from J; bases unmatched to any gene: 13. The germline V gene encodes CDR1 PRHDT and CDR2 FYEKMQ (reference sequence). The CDR3 has 17 amino acids. CDR3 in DNA: TGTGCCAGCAGCTTAGGCTCCGGGACAGGTATTTACTCCGAGCAGTACTTC. Protein: CASSLGSGTGIYSEQYF.

The chain has TRBV5-1 and TRBJ1-1; the match to TRBD1 covers 10 bases. The CDR3 runs 17 residues. V lost 2 bases, J lost 5 bases, and 12 bases stayed unmatched. CDR1 is SGHRS and CDR2 is YFSETQ in the germline V gene. The DNA for the CDR3 is TGCGCCAGCAGCTTCCTCCGAGACAGGGGGCGCGGGACTGAAGCTTTCTTT. It codes for CASSFLRDRGRGTEAFF. The full variable domain, in which reference TRBV5-1 and TRBJ1-1 provide the parts outside the CDR3, is KAGVTQTPRYLIKTRGQQVTLSCSPISGHRSVSWYQQTPGQGLQFLFEYFSETQRNKGNFPGRFSGRQFSNSRSEMNVSTLELGDSALYLCASSFLRDRGRGTEAFFGQGTRLTVV.

The rearrangement joins TRBV2 to TRBJ1-2, with D possibly being TRBD1 (6 bases). With 7 bases removed from V and 4 bases from J, the gap between germline ends came to 10 bases. The length of the CDR3 is 12 residues. The germline CDR1 and CDR2 sequences are SNHLY and FYNNEI. The CDR3 sequence: CASTGESYGYTF. The CDR3 coding sequence is TGTGCCAGCACAGGGGAAAGCTATGGCTACACCTTC.

The V and J genes are TRBV9 and TRBJ2-5, with D hard to call. Germline V CDR1 and CDR2: SGDLS, YYNGEE. Trimming stripped 0 bases from V and 5 bases from J, with 17 bases between. There are 16 residues in the CDR3. DNA for the CDR3: TGTGCCAGCAGCGTAGAACCTACCCCCTCCGAGGAGACCCAGTACTTC. Translation gives CASSVEPTPSEETQYF.

This chain links TRBV9 with TRBJ2-7; D is perhaps TRBD1 (6 bases). Germline-derived CDR1 and CDR2 are SGDLS and YYNGEE. V lost 1 base and J lost 6, with 17 bases in between. This CDR3 spans 15 amino acids. The CDR3 spells CASSVKPDSRGEQYF. CDR3 sequence (DNA): TGTGCCAGCAGCGTAAAACCAGACTCCAGGGGCGAGCAGTACTTC.

The V and J genes are TRBV19 and TRBJ1-5, with unresolved D. Germline CDR1 and CDR2: LNHDA and SQIVND (reference sequence). V was cut by 11 bases and J by 4 bases, with 12 bases left in between. The CDR3 runs to 12 residues. CDR3 region: CASRRGNQPQHF. The CDR3 DNA reads TGTGCCTCTCGGCGGGGTAATCAGCCCCAGCATTTT.

The V call is TRBV3-1 (or the pseudogene TRBV3-2), the J call TRBJ2-7; a weak D match, TRBD2 (6 bases). The germline CDR1 and CDR2 sequences are LGHDT and YNNKEL (reference sequence). Between the trimmed V and J ends, which lost 1 base and 3 bases, there was a span of 7 bases. CDR3 length: 13 residues. CDR3 in amino acids: CASSQGGGYEQYF. The CDR3 DNA reads as TGTGCCAGCAGCCAAGGGGGAGGCTACGAGCAGTACTTC.

CDR3 coding DNA: TGTGCCAGTAGCAATACCCCAGGGGGTACTAATGAAAAACTGTTTTTT. Translation: CASSNTPGGTNEKLFF. The chain is built from TRBV19 and TRBJ1-4; 7 bases fit TRBD1. J gave up 2 bases and V 6 bases, and 9 bases lay outside the gene matches. The CDR3 sequence is 16 residues long. The germline CDR1 and CDR2 sequences are LNHDA and SQIVND (reference sequence).